These 30 T cell receptor beta chains share one sample of origin, sequenced in a study of blood T cells in healthy people across ages. Primers used in a second PCR of about 6 to 11 cycles were a sample-barcoded 5' primer and a J-beta primer mix. TCRdb reprocessed the 5' RACE reads with MiXCR, giving one entry per CDR3 protein. This repertoire shows approximately 1,000,000 distinct CDR3 sequences, roughly two fifths found once; its top ten account for around 14%. The sample consisted of blood. These receptors all come from a man between 18 and 29 years old in good health.

This clonotype was detected once. The gene calls are TRBV20-1 and TRBJ2-4; TRBD2 aligns across 7 bases. Per the germline V gene, CDR1 is DFQATT and CDR2 is SNEGSKA (reference sequence). The CDR3 spans 16 residues. Losses at the gene ends were 0 bases for V and 13 bases for J; bases not matched to a gene: 18. The CDR3 DNA follows: TGCAGTGCTAGAGAGGCTAGCGGCGGAAAATACAATGAGCAGTACTTC. Protein: CSAREASGGKYNEQYF.

This clonotype was seen a handful of times. The chain links TRBV6-6 to TRBJ1-4; 8 bases are shared with TRBD1. In germline, CDR1 is MNHNY, CDR2 SVGAGI (reference sequence). The V segment lost 3 bases and the J segment 4 bases; nucleotides outside the gene matches: 10. The CDR3 runs 17 residues. The CDR3 sequence is CASSYPTQGAVNEKLFF. In DNA, the CDR3 is TGTGCCAGCAGTTATCCGACCCAGGGGGCGGTTAATGAAAAACTGTTTTTT.

The sample holds a few counts of this clonotype. This chain joins TRBV9 and TRBJ2-1, with D uncertain. Matching the DNA end better, TRBJ2-7 makes the J call doubtful. The length of the CDR3 is 13 residues. Germline CDR1 is SGDLS and CDR2 is YYNGEE. CDR3: CASSASSYNEQYF. The CDR3 DNA reads as TGTGCCAGCAGCGCCAGCTCCTACAATGAGCAGTACTTC.

CDR3 nucleotide sequence: TGTGCCAGCAGCCCCGAAGTGGGAACGGCGAGCTTAGCCAAAAACATTCAGTACTTC. Protein sequence: CASSPEVGTASLAKNIQYF. The V and J genes are TRBV7-8 and TRBJ2-4, with D unclear. The CDR3 spans 19 residues. Per the germline V gene, CDR1 is SGHVS and CDR2 is FQNEAQ. The V end was cut by 5 bases, the J end by 0 bases, with 23 bases between. The full variable domain, completed using reference TRBV7-8 and TRBJ2-4, is GAGVSQSPRYKVAKRGQDVALRCDPISGHVSLFWYQQALGQGPEFLTYFQNEAQLDKSGLPSDRFFAERPEGSVSTLKIQRTQQEDSAVYLCASSPEVGTASLAKNIQYFGAGTRLSVL.

This clonotype was seen only a few times. The genes are TRBV10-3 and TRBJ2-3; TRBD2 matches 10 bases. The V gene's germline CDR1 is ENHRY and CDR2 SYGVKD. The junction had 16 bases not matched to a gene; V was cut back by 1 base and J by 3 bases. This CDR3 is built from 20 residues. CDR3 DNA: TGTGCCATCAGTGAGTACGCCGAGCGGGGGGGCGCTAAACGGACAGATACGCAGTATTTT. This codes for CAISEYAERGGAKRTDTQYF.

The chain employs TRBV12-3 or TRBV12-4 and TRBJ2-5; 8 bases match TRBD1. CDR3 length equals 15 residues. V shed 2 bases, J shed 3 bases, and the junction held 5 bases outside the gene matches. The CDR3 DNA reads as TGTGCCAGCAGTTTAATCAGGGGGCAGAAAGAGACCCAGTACTTC. This gives the protein CASSLIRGQKETQYF.

The genes are TRBV2 and TRBJ1-2; D possibly corresponds to TRBD1 (5 bases). Germline loops: CDR1 SNHLY, CDR2 FYNNEI. The CDR3 has 14 residues. The V and J ends lost 6 bases and 8 bases respectively, with 19 bases between them. The CDR3 DNA sequence: TGTGCCAGCAGAGCCACGGTCGGGGCACGGGGCTACACCTTC. Translating it yields CASRATVGARGYTF.

The table lists this clonotype with many counts. The rearrangement links TRBV5-1 to TRBJ1-2, with TRBD1 as a possible D gene (5 bases). This CDR3 is built from 17 residues. The V end lost 0 bases, the J end lost 0 bases, and 15 bases lay between the germline ends. The germline V gene has CDR1 SGHRS and CDR2 YFSETQ. This CDR3 is CASSLDQSGPSNYGYTF. The CDR3 nucleotides are TGCGCCAGCAGCTTGGATCAATCGGGGCCGTCTAACTATGGCTACACCTTC.

The chain is built from TRBV20-1 and TRBJ1-1; D is ambiguous. Germline assignment: CDR1 DFQATT and CDR2 SNEGSKA (reference sequence). The CDR3 sequence is 10 residues long. This CDR3 reads CSAASREAFF. The DNA for the CDR3 is TGCAGCGCGGCATCTCGTGAAGCTTTCTTT.

The chain links TRBV2 to TRBJ1-1; 10 nucleotides align to TRBD1. The CDR3 length is 17 residues. The V gene's germline CDR1 is SNHLY and CDR2 FYNNEI. The V and J ends lost 6 bases and 4 bases, in that order; junction bases with no gene match: 14. In DNA form, the CDR3 reads TGTGCCAGCAGCCTGAGGGGACAGGGGATGGTCGGCACTGAAGCTTTCTTT. Translated: CASSLRGQGMVGTEAFF. The full variable domain, completed using reference TRBV2 and TRBJ1-1, is EPEVTQTPSHQVTQMGQEVILRCVPISNHLYFYWYRQILGQKVEFLVSFYNNEISEKSEIFDDQFSVERPDGSNFTLKIRSTKLEDSAMYFCASSLRGQGMVGTEAFFGQGTRLTVV.

The chain joins TRBV3-1 to TRBJ2-6; D unresolved. Germline CDR1 LGHDT, CDR2 YNNKEL (reference sequence). The CDR3 loop spans 15 amino acids. Between the trimmed V and J ends, which lost 1 base and 2 bases, there was a span of 6 bases. The CDR3: CASSQGLTGANVLTF. As DNA, the CDR3 is TGTGCCAGCAGCCAAGGGTTAACTGGGGCCAACGTCCTGACTTTC.

The V and J genes are TRBV28 and TRBJ1-5; D call uncertain. With 8 bases removed from V and 1 base from J, the gap between germline ends came to 9 bases. Germline values: CDR1 MDHEN, CDR2 SYDVKM. This CDR3 region has 13 residues. The CDR3 region is CASEVESNQPQHF. CDR3 in DNA: TGTGCCAGCGAGGTGGAGAGCAATCAGCCCCAGCATTTT. The full variable domain, its missing parts supplied by reference TRBV28 and TRBJ1-5, is DVKVTQSSRYLVKRTGEKVFLECVQDMDHENMFWYRQDPGLGLRLIYFSYDVKMKEKGDIPEGYSVSREKKERFSLILESASTNQTSMYLCASEVESNQPQHFGDGTRLSIL.

This clonotype came up a few times. The V gene is TRBV20-1, the J gene TRBJ1-1; TRBD1 matches at 8 bases. This CDR3 contains 15 residues. V was pared by 0 bases and J by 10 bases, with 13 bases of the junction left unmatched. Germline V CDR1 and CDR2: DFQATT, SNEGSKA (reference sequence). CDR3 nucleotide sequence: TGCAGTGCTAGAGAACTGGGCGCACTACAGGGGGGAGCTTTCTTT. Protein sequence: CSARELGALQGGAFF.

The chain joins TRBV6-1 to TRBJ2-7, with D possibly matching TRBD1 (6 bases). The germline V gene has CDR1 MNHNS and CDR2 SASEGT. The CDR3 extends over 14 amino acids. The V and J ends lost 7 bases and 0 bases respectively, with 13 bases between them. The CDR3 sequence: CASNPRTVSYEQYF. The CDR3 DNA reads TGTGCCAGCAATCCCCGGACAGTCTCCTACGAGCAGTACTTC.

V usage is TRBV4-1 and J usage is TRBJ2-7; D possibly matches TRBD1 or TRBD2 (5 bases each). V shed 5 bases and J shed 0 bases, with 14 bases lying between them. Germline V gene data show CDR1 as MGHRA and CDR2 as YSYEKL. This CDR3 has 15 amino acids. This chain's CDR3 is CASSTRDGLSYEQYF. In DNA form, the CDR3 reads TGCGCCAGCAGCACCCGGGACGGCCTCTCCTACGAGCAGTACTTC.

This clonotype was counted only a few times. The genes are TRBV7-2 and TRBJ2-3, with no clear D. From germline, CDR1 is SGHTA and CDR2 FQGNSA. This CDR3 contains 14 residues. Trimming took 8 bases from V and 1 from J, leaving 13 bases between them. CDR3 DNA: TGTGCCAGCGGTAACCGGGTGGGCACAGATACGCAGTATTTT. Its translation: CASGNRVGTDTQYF.

This clonotype was counted ten times or more. The chain uses TRBV7-9 and TRBJ1-1; 10 bases map to TRBD1. The CDR3 consists of 16 residues. The germline CDR1 and CDR2 sequences are SEHNR and FQNEAQ (reference sequence). The V segment lost 4 bases and the J segment 6 bases; nucleotides outside the gene matches: 11. The CDR3 DNA reads TGTGCCAGCAGCTCCCTGACAGGGGGCGATTCCGCTGAAGCTTTCTTT. Translated, it gives CASSSLTGGDSAEAFF.

The rearrangement joins TRBV10-3 to TRBJ2-1, with D tentatively TRBD1 (6 bases). Trimming stripped 0 bases from V and 0 bases from J, with 12 bases between. The CDR3 is 17 residues long. Germline CDR1 and CDR2: ENHRY and SYGVKD. CDR3 nucleotide sequence: TGTGCCATCAGTGAGTCGGGGGCAGGCGGCTCCTACAATGAGCAGTTCTTC. Its translation is CAISESGAGGSYNEQFF.

The rearrangement joins TRBV3-1 to TRBJ2-7; TRBD2 matches at 12 bases. The DNA end lines up better with TRBJ2-5; the J call may be wrong. This CDR3 is built from 16 residues. The V gene's germline CDR1 is LGHDT and CDR2 YNNKEL (reference sequence). The chain's CDR3 is CASSQPGLAGSETQYF. For the CDR3, the DNA is TGTGCCAGCAGCCAACCAGGACTAGCGGGGTCAGAGACCCAGTACTTC.

The V and J genes are TRBV7-9 and TRBJ1-1; D is undetermined. This CDR3 spans 15 amino acids. CDR1 is SEHNR, CDR2 FQNEAQ, per germline (reference sequence). Trimming stripped 1 base from V and 2 bases from J, with 11 bases between. The CDR3 here is CASSLDQRENTEAFF. DNA of the CDR3: TGTGCCAGCAGCTTAGACCAGAGGGAAAACACTGAAGCTTTCTTT.

This clonotype was detected only a few times. The genes are TRBV12-3 or TRBV12-4 and TRBJ1-2, with D unresolved. The V end lost 2 bases, the J end lost 8 bases, and 12 bases lay between the germline ends. CDR3 length equals 13 residues. As DNA, the CDR3 is TGTGCCAGCAGTTTAATCCCTGGAGAGGGCTACACCTTC. This codes for CASSLIPGEGYTF.

The CDR3 region has the DNA TGTGCCAGCAGGAAGGGACAGTGGAACTATGGCTACACCTTC. Translation gives CASRKGQWNYGYTF. V and J are TRBV2 and TRBJ1-2; 7 bases agree with TRBD1. The CDR3 loop spans 14 amino acids. Germline V gives CDR1 SNHLY, CDR2 FYNNEI. The V gene end was trimmed by 6 bases and the J gene end by 2 bases; junction bases not matched to a gene: 6.

This clonotype was detected only a few times. J is TRBJ1-4 and V is TRBV20-1; TRBD1 is a possible D gene (6 bases). Germline assignment: CDR1 DFQATT and CDR2 SNEGSKA (reference sequence). V was trimmed by 3 bases and J by 0 bases, leaving 11 bases between them. CDR3 length: 15 residues. The CDR3 loop reads CSASGGGATNEKLFF. The DNA of the CDR3 is TGCAGTGCTAGCGGGGGCGGCGCAACTAATGAAAAACTGTTTTTT.

This clonotype was found a few times. The CDR3 region has the DNA TGTGCCAGCAGAACCGGGACTAGCGGCCCGGGAGATACGCAGTATTTT. It codes for CASRTGTSGPGDTQYF. This chain uses TRBV6-5 with TRBJ2-3; 11 nucleotides align to TRBD2. The ends lost 6 bases at V and 5 bases at J; junction bases unmatched: 10. The CDR3 is made up of 16 amino acids. The V gene's germline CDR1 is MNHEY and CDR2 SVGAGI.

The V gene is TRBV20-1, the J gene TRBJ2-7, with 8 bases matching TRBD2. Germline V gene sequence: CDR1 DFQATT, CDR2 SNEGSKA (reference sequence). The CDR3 has 13 amino acids. The V and J ends lost 4 bases and 4 bases, in that order; junction bases with no gene match: 6. The CDR3 sequence: CSAIGGGLYEQYF. The CDR3 DNA is TGCAGTGCTATAGGCGGGGGGTTGTACGAGCAGTACTTC.

This clonotype was detected ten times or more. The chain has TRBV13 and TRBJ2-7; possibly TRBD1 for D (6 bases). CDR3 size: 16 residues. Looked up from germline, CDR1 is PRHDT and CDR2 is FYEKMQ (reference sequence). Trimming stripped 1 base from V and 1 base from J, with 14 bases between. As DNA, the CDR3 is TGTGCCAGCAGCTTAGATCGCTTAGGGGGATCCTACGAGCAGTACTTC. Translation: CASSLDRLGGSYEQYF.

The rearrangement joins TRBV29-1 to TRBJ1-1; 8 bases are a match to TRBD1. CDR1 SQVTM and CDR2 ANQGSEA come from the germline V gene. The J segment lost 1 base and the V segment lost 7 bases, leaving 8 bases of the junction unmatched. The CDR3 is 14 amino acids. The CDR3: CSALDRAKNTEAFF. The CDR3 DNA reads as TGCAGCGCCCTGGACAGGGCTAAGAACACTGAAGCTTTCTTT.

This clonotype has a handful of counts. The chain couples TRBV20-1 to TRBJ1-6, with unresolved D. Trimming shortened V by 0 bases and J by 0 bases, and 15 bases separated the two germline ends. The length of the CDR3 is 18 residues. Germline CDR1 reads DFQATT; CDR2 reads SNEGSKA (reference sequence). The CDR3, as DNA: TGCAGTGCTAGAGATACGAGGACTAGGGTCTCCTATAATTCACCCCTCCACTTT. Amino acids: CSARDTRTRVSYNSPLHF.

The CDR3 sequence is CASRLGTTYEQYF. In DNA, the CDR3 is TGTGCCAGCAGACTCGGGACTACCTACGAGCAGTACTTC. The chain links TRBV6-2 or TRBV6-3 to TRBJ2-7; 7 bases agree with TRBD2. With 6 bases clipped from V and 2 bases from J, the junction kept 4 bases outside the gene matches. This CDR3 has 13 residues. Germline CDR1 and CDR2: MNHEY and SVGEGT.

This rearrangement joins TRBV6-5 to TRBJ2-7, with 9 bases matching TRBD2. The length of the CDR3 is 16 residues. Unmatched junction bases numbered 8, after V lost 2 bases and J lost 3 bases. Germline assignment: CDR1 MNHEY and CDR2 SVGAGI. CDR3 in DNA: TGTGCCAGCAGTTACACCCAGGGACTAGCCTTCTACGAGCAGTACTTC. This encodes CASSYTQGLAFYEQYF.